The sample holds a few counts of the clone carrying this TCR beta chain. Its antigen is unknown. These data belong to a study of blood T cells in healthy people across ages. Notes on the study in general: TCR beta diversity, measured per million T cells, fell in a roughly linear way with age. Long-lived donors had more naive CD4+ cells and higher diversity than aged donors.

Combining a sample-barcoded 5' primer with a J-beta primer mix, a second PCR ran for roughly 7 to 12 cycles. TCRdb redid the calling of the 5' RACE reads with MiXCR, one entry per CDR3 protein. The table records 700,000 to 900,000 distinct CDR3 sequences, 53% of them present only once. The sequenced sample consisted of blood. The TCR originated in a man older than 75 in good health.

The CDR3 region is CASSYGTGGDRYAYF. CDR3 sequence (DNA): TGTGCCAGCAGCTACGGGACAGGGGGCGACAGATACGCGTATTTT. The rearrangement joins TRBV7-8 to TRBJ2-3; 12 bases are shared with TRBD1. In germline, CDR1 is SGHVS, CDR2 FQNEAQ. Trimming at V came to 4 bases and at J to 14 bases, leaving 13 bases not matched to a gene. CDR3 length equals 15 residues.